This T cell receptor beta chain stems from a study of cytomegalovirus exposure and HLA in healthy donors. Method: immunoSEQ multiplex PCR; TCRdb's copy keeps in-frame clones and lacks some. The profile shows roughly 100,000 clones, about 95% of them singletons. This CDR3 spans 15 amino acids. J lost 8 bases, V lost 4 bases, and 10 bases had no gene match. Looked up from germline, CDR1 is LNHDA and CDR2 is SQIVND (reference sequence). The sequenced material came from PBMCs. This clonotype was obtained from a woman in her late teens or twenties in good health and CMV-seronegative. This chain uses TRBV19 with TRBJ2-2, with TRBD1 identical over 7 bases. The CDR3 loop reads CASSTAPQGRGELFF. CDR3 DNA: TGTGCCAGTAGTACCGCTCCACAGGGGCGGGGGGAGCTGTTTTTT.